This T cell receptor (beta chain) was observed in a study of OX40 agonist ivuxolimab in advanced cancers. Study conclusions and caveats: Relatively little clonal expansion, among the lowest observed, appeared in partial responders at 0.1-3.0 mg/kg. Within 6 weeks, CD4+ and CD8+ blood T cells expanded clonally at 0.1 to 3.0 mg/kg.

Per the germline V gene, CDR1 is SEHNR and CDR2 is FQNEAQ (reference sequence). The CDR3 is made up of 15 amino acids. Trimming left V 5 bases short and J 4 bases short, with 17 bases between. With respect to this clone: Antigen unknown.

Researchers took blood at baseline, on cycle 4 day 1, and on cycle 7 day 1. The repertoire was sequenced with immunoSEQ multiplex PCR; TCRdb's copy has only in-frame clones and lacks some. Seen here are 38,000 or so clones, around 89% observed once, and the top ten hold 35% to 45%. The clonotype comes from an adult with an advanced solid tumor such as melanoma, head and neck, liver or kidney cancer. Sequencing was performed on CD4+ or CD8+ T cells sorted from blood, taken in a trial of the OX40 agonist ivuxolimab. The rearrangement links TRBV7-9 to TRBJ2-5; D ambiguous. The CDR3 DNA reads TGTGCCAGCAGCCCACCCACCATGAGCCCAGAGACCCAGTACTTC. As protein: CASSPPTMSPETQYF.